This T cell receptor (beta chain) was found in a study of blood T cell repertoires in COVID-19. Study summary: There were acute and convalescent COVID-19 samples, and they came from the United States, Italy and Spain. The cDNA or gDNA used as material had been derived from T cells, B-cell-depleted T cells, or PBMCs.

The germline CDR1 and CDR2 sequences are SGHNT and YYREEE (reference sequence). Unmatched junction bases numbered 0, after V lost 0 bases and J lost 1 base. This CDR3 is built from 15 residues. Authors' methods: Reference gene primer amplification in the assay estimated nucleated cell counts. Profiled with immunoSEQ multiplex PCR; TCRdb holds only in-frame clones, not every one. V and J calls and clone size follow that table, whereas D and trimming were derived from the DNA. The sample carries about 170,000 clones, 84% recorded once. This clone came up a few times. The clonotype comes from a human donor with acute or convalescent COVID-19. The donor label of this sample is uncertain. Specimen: peripheral blood. This rearrangement joins TRBV5-4 to TRBJ2-4, with 8 positions matching TRBD1. In DNA, the CDR3 is TGTGCCAGCAGCTTGGGACAGGGGGCCAAAAACATTCAGTACTTC. Encoded protein: CASSLGQGAKNIQYF.